The rows below give T cell receptor beta chains drawn from one sample of a study of tumor-infiltrating lymphocytes in primary liver carcinoma. TCRdb itself ran the multiplex PCR reads through MiXCR, one entry per CDR3 protein. The data show almost 200,000 distinct CDR3 sequences, roughly two thirds seen once. The sample comprised peripheral blood. All receptors derive from a woman aged 60 to 75 with primary liver carcinoma and hepatitis B virus infection. The CDR3 runs from the conserved cysteine through the conserved F or W. Fields, in order: J gene, clone size, V gene, D gene, CDR3 DNA, CDR3 protein. The D gene is left open where the match is weak. Expanded clones get a size class; other rows say once, few or many, or leave the size out.

TRBJ2-3 NA TRBV29-1 NA TGCAGCGTTGGTAACCAAGGGAGCACAAATACGCAGTATTTT CSVGNQGSTNTQYF
TRBJ2-1 many TRBV12-3/TRBV12-4 NA TGTGCCAGCAGTAGGGTTAGGGGGGATTACAATGAGCAGTTCTTC CASSRVRGDYNEQFF
TRBJ2-3 once TRBV11-2 NA TGTGCCAGCACTCAGGGGTCTCGGGGGTATACGCAGTATTTT CASTQGSRGYTQYF
TRBJ2-7 many TRBV6-2/TRBV6-3 NA TGTGCCAGCAGTTTGTTAGCGGACCGCTACGAGCAGTACTTC CASSLLADRYEQYF
TRBJ1-1 many TRBV5-4 TRBD1 TGTGCCAGCAGCAATCTGACAGGGCTTGAAGCTTTCTTT CASSNLTGLEAFF
TRBJ2-5 NA TRBV5-1 NA TGCGTCAGCAGCTTGACTAGTTTTGCCTCACAAGAGACCCAGTACTTC CVSSLTSFASQETQYF
TRBJ2-1 few TRBV11-2 NA TGTGCCAACAGCTTAAGCTCCAATGTGCAGTTCTTC CANSLSSNVQFF
TRBJ2-4 many TRBV5-6 NA TGTGCCAGCAAGTTGATAGCCAAAAACATTCAGTACTTC CASKLIAKNIQYF
TRBJ2-7 NA TRBV6-1 TRBD1 TGTGCCACCCTCTCGACAGGGGGAATCTACGAGCAGTACTTC CATLSTGGIYEQYF
TRBJ1-2 NA TRBV11-2 NA TGTGCCAGCAGTTTAGGGGCCGGTTTTGGCTGTACCTTC CASSLGAGFGCTF
TRBJ2-3 NA TRBV5-4 TRBD2 TGTGCCAGCAGATACGGGGGGGCAGGTCTAGCAGATACGCAGTATTTT CASRYGGAGLADTQYF
TRBJ2-7 many TRBV12-3/TRBV12-4 TRBD2 TGTGCCAGCAGTTTAGTTGGGGGGGGGGATGAGCAGTACTTC CASSLVGGGDEQYF
TRBJ1-1 NA TRBV20-1 NA TGCAGTGCTAGAGTCGGCCCGCGGGCTGAAGCTTTCTTT CSARVGPRAEAFF
TRBJ2-7 NA TRBV29-1 TRBD1 TGCAGCGTTGGACCCGGGACAGACTACGAGCAGTACTTC CSVGPGTDYEQYF
TRBJ2-7 few TRBV28 NA TGTGCCAGCAGCCCCCGGGACACCTACGAGCAGTACTTC CASSPRDTYEQYF
TRBJ2-3 NA TRBV11-2 NA TGTGTCAGTAGCTTAGCTCCGTTCACAGATACGCAGTATTTT CVSSLAPFTDTQYF
TRBJ2-2 NA TRBV11-2 NA TGTGCCTGCAGCCGACCTAGGGGCGCCACCGGTGAGCTGTTTTTT CACSRPRGATGELFF
TRBJ1-2 NA TRBV6-1 NA TGTGCCAGCCGCAACAGGTTGAGAGGCTACACCTTC CASRNRLRGYTF
TRBJ1-1 many TRBV28 NA TGTGCCAGCAGTTTACCTGGTCCCGCGAACACTGAAGCTTTCTTT CASSLPGPANTEAFF
TRBJ2-1 many TRBV4-2 TRBD2 TGTGCCAGCAGCCAAGACGTTTGGGGACTAGCCCCCTACAATGAGCAGTTCTTC CASSQDVWGLAPYNEQFF
TRBJ2-1 NA TRBV5-6 NA TGTGCCAGCAGCCAGGGAGCATCCAATGGGCAGTTCTTC CASSQGASNGQFF
TRBJ2-3 once TRBV5-6 NA TGTGCCAGCAGCTTTTACGGTGGCAATCATCCCCAGTATTTT CASSFYGGNHPQYF
TRBJ2-1 NA TRBV4-1 NA TGCGCCAGCGGCCAAGGGCCCCAGGGGAGAGGCAATGAGCAGTTCTTC CASGQGPQGRGNEQFF
TRBJ2-7 NA TRBV5-6 NA TGTGCCAGCAGCTTATTTGGTTCGACACTAGTCAATGAGCAGTACTTC CASSLFGSTLVNEQYF
TRBJ1-1 few TRBV30 TRBD1 TGTGCCTGGACGACAGGGATCAGGAACACTGAAGCTTTCTTT CAWTTGIRNTEAFF
TRBJ2-7 NA TRBV7-6 TRBD1 TGTGCCAGCAGCCGAACAGGGGGCTTCAACGAGCAGTACTTC CASSRTGGFNEQYF
TRBJ2-7 few TRBV28 NA TGTGCCGGGCAAGAAGGAGGGGGCCCCTACGAGCAGTACTTC CAGQEGGGPYEQYF
TRBJ2-1 NA TRBV6-4 TRBD1 TGTGCCAGCAGCGAGGGACAGGGAGTATCCAAAGAGCAGTTCTTC CASSEGQGVSKEQFF
TRBJ2-4 NA TRBV12-3/TRBV12-4 NA TGTGCCAGTAGTCAAAATAAGTGGAACATTCAGTACTTC CASSQNKWNIQYF
TRBJ1-5 many TRBV4-2 NA TGTGCCAGCAGCCACTCCCAGAGGAGGACTCAGCCCCAGCATTTT CASSHSQRRTQPQHF
TRBJ2-7 many TRBV5-4 TRBD2 TGTGCCAGCAGCTTGGAACCGACTAGCGATACCTACGAGCAGTACTTC CASSLEPTSDTYEQYF
TRBJ2-7 NA TRBV11-2 NA TGTGACAGCAGCCATACTAGCAGGAGGTCCGAGCAGTACTTC CDSSHTSRRSEQYF
TRBJ1-2 many TRBV6-5 NA TGTGCCAGCAGTTACTCGGGGGGGGGCTATGGCTACACCTTC CASSYSGGGYGYTF
TRBJ1-1 once TRBV11-3 NA TGTGCCAGCAGCCCAGGATCCGGTTGGGGTACTGAAGCTTTCTTT CASSPGSGWGTEAFF
TRBJ2-2 once TRBV12-3/TRBV12-4 NA TGTGCCAGCGGCCCTGGATCGAACACCGGGGAGCCGTTTTTT CASGPGSNTGEPFF
TRBJ2-4 NA TRBV11-3 NA TGTGCCTGGAGCTTGGAAGGGCCGGCCAAAAACATTCAGTACTTC CAWSLEGPAKNIQYF
TRBJ2-5 NA TRBV11-2 NA TGTACCAGCAGCCCCACCTTCTTGGAGACCCAGTACTTC CTSSPTFLETQYF
TRBJ1-2 NA TRBV12-3/TRBV12-4 TRBD1 TGTTCCAGTAGTGGGACAGGGGGCAACTATGGCTACACCTTC CSSSGTGGNYGYTF
TRBJ2-5 many TRBV11-2 TRBD2 TGTGCCAGCAGCTTAGAGGGCGGGAGGACGGAGACCCAGTACTTC CASSLEGGRTETQYF
TRBJ2-1 many TRBV6-5 TRBD2 TGTGCCAGCAGTCCGCCGGGACTAGCGGTCCACAATGAGCAGTTCTTC CASSPPGLAVHNEQFF
TRBJ2-7 NA TRBV11-2 TRBD1 TGTGCCGGTAGCTTCGACAGGGGGCTAGGAGAGCAGTACTTC CAGSFDRGLGEQYF
TRBJ2-5 NA TRBV6-5 NA TGTGCCAGCAGCCGAGACGCGGGGAGAGAGACCCAGTACTTC CASSRDAGRETQYF
TRBJ2-7 NA TRBV19 NA TGTGCCAGCCGAACTAACGGGGGCTCCTATGAGCAGTACTTC CASRTNGGSYEQYF
TRBJ2-5 few TRBV5-1 NA TGCGCCAGCAGCTTGGACAGGGGCGGACGGGAGACTCAGTACTTC CASSLDRGGRETQYF
TRBJ2-1 NA TRBV11-2 TRBD1 TGTGCCTGCAGGATATCCGGGACAGGGGGACACAATGAGCAGTTCTTC CACRISGTGGHNEQFF
TRBJ2-3 NA TRBV5-1 NA TGCGCCAGCAGCTTCACCTCTAGGGATGTTAGGCCAGATACGCAGTATTTT CASSFTSRDVRPDTQYF
TRBJ2-5 NA TRBV29-1 NA TGCAGCGTTTCCCCTGACAGGGGAGGGCAAGAGACTCAGTACTTC CSVSPDRGGQETQYF
TRBJ2-7 NA TRBV5-1 TRBD2 TGCGTCAGCAGCCAAGGACTAGTTCCGTACGAGCAGTACTTC CVSSQGLVPYEQYF